Below, one T cell receptor (beta chain) is given with its context. This sample was taken from a study of metastatic and nonmetastatic thyroid tumors. Thyroid surgery was preceded by no treatment in any patient. With MiXCR, TCRdb reprocessed the PCR reads. The data show 25,000 to 30,000 clones, around 4% seen once. Input material: blood. The clonotype originates from a female donor with papillary thyroid cancer or a benign thyroid nodule (not recorded which). Some clones in this sample may be carry-over from other donors' samples.

The CDR3 nucleotides read TGTGCTAGTGGCCTCAGGGTTGGCCCTTTTGAGCAGTTCTTC. Encoded protein: CASGLRVGPFEQFF. The chain combines TRBV12-5 with TRBJ2-1; a possible D gene is TRBD1 (5 bases). V shed 6 bases and J shed 9 bases, with 18 bases lying between them. This CDR3 spans 14 amino acids. Per the germline V gene, CDR1 is LGHNT and CDR2 is FRNRAP.